The TCR beta chain under discussion was sequenced for a study of shared clonotypes between healthy human individuals. Study summary: Three plates were used per donor for CD4 naive, three for CD4 memory, two for CD8 naive and one for CD8 memory. Broader study findings: It was the non-shared clonotypes that had lower generation probabilities than clonotypes shared by all four donors.

Note on this clone: The antigen is unknown.

Donors were healthy HIV-negative adults without recently reported acute infections or vaccinations. Repertoires were generated with immunoSEQ multiplex PCR, while TCRdb's copy carries only in-frame clones and drops some. The sample has 1,500,000 or so clones; approximately 97% are singletons. J gave up 1 base and V 2 bases, and 9 bases lay outside the gene matches. The length of the CDR3 is 18 residues. CDR1 is MNHEY and CDR2 is SMNVEV in the germline V gene (reference sequence). The rearrangement links TRBV27 to TRBJ2-3, with 10 bases lining up with TRBD2. Input material: naive CD4+ T cells sorted from blood. Sample subset: CD45RA+ positively selected. The clonotype comes from a man aged 25 to 45 in good health. The CDR3 loop reads CASSLKAGGLRGTDTQYF. CDR3 DNA sequence: TGTGCCAGCAGTTTAAAAGCGGGAGGGTTGAGGGGCACAGATACGCAGTATTTT.